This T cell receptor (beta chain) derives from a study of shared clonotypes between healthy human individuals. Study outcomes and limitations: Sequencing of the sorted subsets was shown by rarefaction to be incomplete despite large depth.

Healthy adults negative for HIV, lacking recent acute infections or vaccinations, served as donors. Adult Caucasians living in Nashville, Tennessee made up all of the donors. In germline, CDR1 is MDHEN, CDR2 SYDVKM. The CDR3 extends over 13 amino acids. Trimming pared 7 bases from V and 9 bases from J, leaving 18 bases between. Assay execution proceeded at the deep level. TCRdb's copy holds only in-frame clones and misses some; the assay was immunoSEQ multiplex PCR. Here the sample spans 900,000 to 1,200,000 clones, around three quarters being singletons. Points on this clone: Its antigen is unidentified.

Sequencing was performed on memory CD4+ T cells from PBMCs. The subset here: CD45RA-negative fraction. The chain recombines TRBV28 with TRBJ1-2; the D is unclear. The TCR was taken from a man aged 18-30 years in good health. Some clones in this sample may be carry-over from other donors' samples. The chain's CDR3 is CASNEQWSNRYTF. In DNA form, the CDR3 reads TGTGCCAGCAATGAACAGTGGAGTAATCGCTACACCTTC.